The T cell receptor (beta chain) described here comes from a study of Graves' ophthalmopathy and Graves' hyperthyroidism (dated by TCRdb to 2017 to 2018). Regarding the study in general: Peripheral blood samples were taken at the time of initial diagnosis, before any treatment was given. T-cell repertoires of thyroid tissue and blood were compared in over 5 hyperthyroidism patients. Once sampling was done, hyperthyroidism patients were given methimazole at a starting dose of 30 mg daily, while ophthalmopathy patients were given high-dose intravenous methylprednisolone. For training and testing, the 100 or so patients in the discovery cohort were randomly divided in a 7:3 ratio. The study used signatures of the TCR beta repertoire to tell Graves' ophthalmopathy apart from Graves' hyperthyroidism and to predict which patients would progress to ophthalmopathy. For independent validation, a separate cohort was made up of some 19 hyperthyroidism patients plus 17 patients who later progressed from hyperthyroidism to ophthalmopathy. To explore V-J signatures that separate ophthalmopathy from hyperthyroidism, a discovery set of more than 95 patients was enrolled, consisting of fewer than 45 with ophthalmopathy and around 57 with stable hyperthyroidism. In total, some 130 blood samples were TCR-sequenced: 40 to 45 ophthalmopathy, roughly 80 hyperthyroidism and about 17 hyperthyroidism-to-ophthalmopathy patients.

Concerning this clonotype itself: The antigen it recognizes is unknown. No base quality values were provided; no much bigger clone lies one nucleotide off.

TCR beta CDR3 regions were amplified from RNA transcripts for repertoire sequencing. The first round of RT-PCR was done with HTBI primers and the Qiagen OneStep RT-PCR kit, and was followed by a second round of multiplex PCR, then size selection and purification. The libraries underwent paired-end sequencing with 100 bp reads on an Illumina HiSeq2000. The authors processed their data as follows. SOAPnuke was used to process the reads, removing any read that contained adapters or uncalled bases, had a mean Phred below 15, or lacked an exact match to the constant primer or identifier. COPE v1.2.5 was used to merge the high-quality paired reads. Unique nucleotide sequences were defined as clonotypes and aligned to IMGT TRB V, D and J references using MiTCR v1.1. The analysis was limited to V-J combinations with a frequency above 0.0001, which together covered around 99% of the repertoires. For each V-J combination, a TCR clonal expansion and chaos score was defined as the ratio of F50 clonal expansion to chaos observed in the TCRdist matrix. Features were reduced by Welch's t-statistics and random forest to more than 10 V-J combinations, which fed a naive Bayes classifier. The similarity between thyroid and blood repertoires was quantified using the Morisita-Horn index. TCRdb cleaned the public reads at Q25 with fastp, built clones with MiXCR and kept in-frame beta chains. Each entry is one CDR3 protein sequence, shown with its most common DNA and genes. The V and J calls shown here were made by TCRdb, not taken from the authors' results. Counted in this sample were hundreds of thousands of distinct CDR3 sequences; 22% of them appeared once. The ten largest clonotypes hold around 7% of the sample.

Points the paper makes about the study in general: In validation, the model predicted ophthalmopathy progression with 55% to 71% sensitivity and roughly 72% specificity; 12 predicted patients were CT-confirmed with GO in a median of approximately six months. Ophthalmopathy was separated from stable hyperthyroidism by the 13-signature model with about 88% sensitivity and roughly 82% specificity in cross-validation and with 80%/75% in the test set. Sample size was not statistically predetermined, and group allocation was not concealed from the investigators. Most expanded thyroid clonotypes with a frequency above 0.001 also appeared in blood, which suggests that blood repertoires may reflect the immune response in the thyroid.

Hyperthyroidism was considered stable if no progression to ophthalmopathy occurred within 18 months of follow-up. Hyperthyroidism patients were newly diagnosed, with disease duration under 2 months, and aged 18 to 65 years. Anyone with other autoimmune diseases, uncontrolled infections, pregnancy or lactation was excluded from the study. Clinical symptoms, serum thyroxine, TRAb, thyroid ultrasound and orbital computed tomography formed the basis of the diagnosis. Ficoll-Paque density gradient centrifugation was used to isolate PBMCs from around 10 ml of fresh peripheral blood. Total RNA was extracted with Trizol reagent and quality-checked on an Agilent 2100 Bioanalyzer. The CDR3 has 15 amino acids, counting the end cysteine and phenylalanine. The CDR3 DNA has 45 bases and is translated from base 1. V and J are truncated by 4 bases and 4 bases respectively, leaving an intervening sequence of 15 bases. The germline V gene encodes CDR1 SGDLS and CDR2 YYNGEE.

The chain joins TRBV9 to TRBJ1-3; TRBD1 could be the D gene, as 5 bases match. This TCR was recovered from a young woman with stable Graves' hyperthyroidism. Some clones in this sample may be carry-over from other donors' samples. Donor details come from another sample of the same person, matched by shared clones. The sample was peripheral blood. The CDR3 is CASSPPGSGGNTIYF. In nucleotide form, the sequence is TGTGCCAGCAGCCCCCCCGGCTCAGGGGGAAACACCATATATTTT.